These T cell receptor beta chains were read from a single sample in a study of cytomegalovirus exposure and HLA in healthy donors. Generated by immunoSEQ multiplex PCR, the TCRdb table keeps only in-frame clones and is missing some. Here the sample spans 150,000 to 200,000 clones, approximately 79% being singletons. Sample: PBMCs. The receptors were gathered from a woman aged 45-59 years in good health and CMV-seropositive. CDR3s include the opening cysteine and the closing phenylalanine or tryptophan. A D gene is named only where the DNA matches it firmly. Clone size is given for some rows only: seen once, a few or many times, or a class if the clone is expanded.

abundance,v_gene,j_gene,d_gene,CDR3aa,CDR3nt
NA,TRBV4-1,TRBJ1-1,TRBD1,CASSHSDREDTEAFF,TGCGCCAGCAGCCATTCAGACAGGGAGGACACTGAAGCTTTCTTT
NA,TRBV6-1,TRBJ1-1,NA,CASLPRGTANTEAFF,TGTGCCAGTCTACCAAGGGGTACAGCGAACACTGAAGCTTTCTTT
once,TRBV4-1,TRBJ1-2,NA,CASSQVGGEGYGYTF,TGCGCCAGCAGCCAAGTTGGGGGCGAAGGCTATGGCTACACCTTC
NA,TRBV29-1,TRBJ2-5,TRBD1,CSVRQGEETQYF,TGCAGCGTACGACAGGGGGAAGAGACCCAGTACTTC
NA,TRBV7-2,TRBJ2-1,TRBD1,CASSPDRTYNEQFF,TGTGCCAGCAGCCCGGACAGGACGTACAATGAGCAGTTCTTC
NA,TRBV11-2,TRBJ1-1,NA,CASSLGAGNTEAFF,TGTGCCAGCAGCTTGGGGGCCGGTAACACTGAAGCTTTCTTT
NA,TRBV5-1,TRBJ1-2,TRBD1,CASSGGTGATF,TGCGCCAGCAGCGGGGGGACAGGCGCGACCTTC
NA,TRBV27,TRBJ2-3,TRBD2,CASSLLVTSGTDTQYF,TGTGCCAGCAGTTTGCTGGTGACTAGCGGCACAGATACGCAGTATTTT
NA,TRBV7-2,TRBJ2-7,NA,CASSQGGNRYEQYF,TGTGCCAGCAGTCAGGGAGGCAATCGGTACGAGCAGTACTTC
NA,TRBV11-2,TRBJ2-5,TRBD1,CASSPRGPETQYF,TGTGCCAGCAGCCCTAGGGGGCCGGAGACCCAGTACTTC
NA,TRBV30,TRBJ1-2,NA,CAWSVDKGGRGGYTF,TGTGCCTGGAGTGTAGATAAGGGAGGGCGCGGTGGCTACACCTTC
NA,TRBV5-1,TRBJ1-4,NA,CASSTQGTSEEKLFF,TGCGCCAGCAGCACACAGGGAACCAGTGAGGAAAAACTGTTTTTT
NA,TRBV6-1,TRBJ2-3,NA,CASTDRPFGTDTQYF,TGTGCCAGCACTGACAGGCCCTTCGGCACAGATACGCAGTATTTT
NA,TRBV4-2,TRBJ1-4,TRBD1,CASSGTGYEEKLFF,TGTGCCAGCAGCGGGACAGGGTACGAAGAAAAACTGTTTTTT
NA,TRBV29-1,TRBJ2-5,NA,CSVCETARQETQYF,TGCAGCGTTTGTGAAACAGCTCGCCAAGAGACCCAGTACTTC
NA,TRBV9,TRBJ2-7,TRBD1,CASSPRGTGVHEQYF,TGTGCCAGCAGCCCTCGCGGGACAGGGGTACACGAGCAGTACTTC
NA,TRBV13,TRBJ2-3,TRBD1,CASKQGWDTQYF,TGTGCCAGCAAACAGGGGTGGGATACGCAGTATTTT
NA,TRBV15,TRBJ2-5,NA,CATSRDRAETQYF,TGTGCCACCAGCAGAGACAGGGCTGAGACCCAGTACTTC
NA,TRBV9,TRBJ2-7,NA,CASSPRGSGPISYEQYF,TGTGCCAGCAGCCCCAGGGGTAGCGGGCCCATCTCCTACGAGCAGTACTTC
NA,TRBV7-9,TRBJ1-3,TRBD1,CASSYPGQLGNTIYF,TGTGCCAGCAGCTATCCGGGACAGCTAGGAAACACCATATATTTT
NA,TRBV4-1,TRBJ1-5,NA,CASSQYGQLDQPQHF,TGCGCCAGCAGCCAATACGGACAGCTTGATCAGCCCCAGCATTTT
NA,TRBV5-6,TRBJ1-1,NA,CASSLVRNTEAFF,TGTGCCAGCAGCTTGGTTAGGAACACTGAAGCTTTCTTT
NA,TRBV7-2,TRBJ2-5,TRBD1,CASSPGQGGTPTQYF,TGTGCCAGCAGCCCCGGACAGGGCGGGACCCCAACCCAGTACTTC
NA,TRBV5-1,TRBJ2-5,TRBD2,CASSLTSGGLQETQYF,TGCGCCAGCAGCTTGACTAGCGGGGGCCTTCAAGAGACCCAGTACTTC
NA,TRBV28,TRBJ1-2,TRBD1,CASSLGDRVYGYTF,TGTGCCAGCAGTTTAGGGGACAGGGTTTATGGCTACACCTTC
NA,TRBV28,TRBJ2-5,NA,CASSLPARRNQETQYF,TGTGCCAGCAGCCTACCCGCACGGAGGAACCAAGAGACCCAGTACTTC
NA,TRBV29-1,TRBJ1-2,TRBD1,CSAGQGLEGYTF,TGCAGCGCAGGACAGGGTTTGGAGGGCTACACCTTC
NA,TRBV9,TRBJ2-5,NA,CASSVGASGETQYF,TGTGCCAGCAGCGTAGGAGCGTCGGGAGAGACCCAGTACTTC
NA,TRBV28,TRBJ1-2,NA,CASADRPNYGYTF,TGTGCCAGCGCCGACAGGCCAAACTATGGCTACACCTTC
NA,TRBV2,TRBJ1-4,NA,CASTSGQPNEKLFF,TGTGCCAGCACTAGCGGACAGCCTAATGAAAAACTGTTTTTT
NA,TRBV2,TRBJ2-5,TRBD1,CASSEDRQETQYF,TGTGCCAGCAGTGAGGACAGGCAAGAGACCCAGTACTTC
NA,TRBV5-6,TRBJ2-3,NA,CASSFMGARTDTQYF,TGTGCCAGCAGCTTTATGGGGGCGCGGACAGATACGCAGTATTTT
few,TRBV27,TRBJ1-4,NA,CASGTGRMVEKLFF,TGTGCCAGCGGAACAGGGCGGATGGTCGAAAAACTGTTTTTT
NA,TRBV25-1,TRBJ2-1,TRBD2,CASKASGTYNEQFF,TGTGCCAGCAAAGCTAGCGGAACCTACAATGAGCAGTTCTTC
NA,TRBV7-9,TRBJ1-2,TRBD1,CASSLGSTGRDVGYTF,TGTGCCAGCAGCCTGGGCTCGACAGGGAGAGATGTCGGCTACACCTTC
once,TRBV6-5,TRBJ1-5,NA,CASSYGGAANQPQHF,TGTGCCAGCAGTTACGGGGGCGCGGCGAATCAGCCCCAGCATTTT
few,TRBV19,TRBJ1-2,TRBD1,CASTKDRGVGGYTF,TGTGCCAGCACTAAGGACAGGGGAGTTGGGGGCTACACCTTC
NA,TRBV5-1,TRBJ1-1,NA,CASSIGSGQTEAFF,TGCGCCAGCAGCATAGGTTCAGGTCAGACTGAAGCTTTCTTT
NA,TRBV6-4,TRBJ2-3,NA,CASSDRPGLITDTQYF,TGTGCCAGCAGTGACAGGCCCGGACTGATTACAGATACGCAGTATTTT
NA,TRBV7-9,TRBJ2-7,NA,CASSSPGEQYF,TGTGCCAGCAGCTCCCCAGGCGAGCAGTACTTC
NA,TRBV9,TRBJ2-1,TRBD2,CASSRSGGASDEQFF,TGTGCCAGCAGCAGAAGCGGGGGGGCCTCGGATGAGCAGTTCTTC
NA,TRBV7-9,TRBJ1-6,NA,CASSPYTLANSPLHF,TGTGCCAGCAGCCCCTACACGCTAGCCAATTCACCCCTCCACTTT
NA,TRBV7-8,TRBJ2-5,TRBD1,CASSPQGAYTEQYF,TGTGCCAGCAGCCCACAGGGGGCGTATACGGAGCAGTACTTC
NA,TRBV6-6,TRBJ1-2,TRBD1,CASSYATGGYGYTF,TGTGCCAGCAGTTACGCGACAGGGGGCTATGGCTACACCTTC
NA,TRBV6-1,TRBJ1-2,NA,CASSEAGAVGGYTF,TGTGCCAGCAGTGAAGCAGGGGCGGTTGGTGGCTACACCTTC
NA,TRBV21-1,TRBJ1-2,NA,CASSKARDTNYGYTF,TGTGCCAGCAGCAAAGCCCGGGACACCAACTATGGCTACACCTTC
once,TRBV2,TRBJ1-5,NA,CASLSQGNQPQHF,TGTGCCAGCCTTTCTCAGGGCAATCAGCCCCAGCATTTT
few,TRBV29-1,TRBJ2-7,NA,CSVEGAAGYDEQYF,TGCAGCGTTGAAGGTGCGGCAGGGTACGACGAGCAGTACTTC
NA,TRBV29-1,TRBJ1-1,NA,CSVLEGRTEAFF,TGCAGCGTTCTCGAGGGTAGAACTGAAGCTTTCTTT
NA,TRBV30,TRBJ1-1,NA,CAWSVEPPDRMNTEAFF,TGTGCCTGGAGTGTAGAGCCTCCCGACAGAATGAACACTGAAGCTTTCTTT
once,TRBV19,TRBJ1-1,NA,CASSVEGNTEAFF,TGTGCCAGTAGTGTCGAGGGGAACACTGAAGCTTTCTTT
NA,TRBV12-5,TRBJ1-5,NA,CASGWGGQPQHF,TGTGCTAGTGGGTGGGGGGGTCAGCCCCAGCATTTT
NA,TRBV29-1,TRBJ2-1,NA,CSGAGQLSYNEQFF,TGCAGCGGAGCAGGACAGCTTTCCTACAATGAGCAGTTCTTC
few,TRBV5-1,TRBJ1-1,NA,CASSLGGGVNTEAFF,TGCGCCAGCAGCTTGGGGGGGGGAGTGAACACTGAAGCTTTCTTT
NA,TRBV21-1,TRBJ2-5,NA,CASSKDGDNDVSEETQYF,TGTGCCAGCAGCAAAGATGGGGACAACGACGTATCGGAAGAGACCCAGTACTTC
NA,TRBV7-9,TRBJ1-1,TRBD1,CASSFHRDRNTEAFF,TGTGCCAGCAGCTTCCACCGGGACAGGAACACTGAAGCTTTCTTT
NA,TRBV2,TRBJ2-1,TRBD2,CASSDGTSNEQFF,TGTGCCAGCAGTGATGGGACTAGCAATGAGCAGTTCTTC